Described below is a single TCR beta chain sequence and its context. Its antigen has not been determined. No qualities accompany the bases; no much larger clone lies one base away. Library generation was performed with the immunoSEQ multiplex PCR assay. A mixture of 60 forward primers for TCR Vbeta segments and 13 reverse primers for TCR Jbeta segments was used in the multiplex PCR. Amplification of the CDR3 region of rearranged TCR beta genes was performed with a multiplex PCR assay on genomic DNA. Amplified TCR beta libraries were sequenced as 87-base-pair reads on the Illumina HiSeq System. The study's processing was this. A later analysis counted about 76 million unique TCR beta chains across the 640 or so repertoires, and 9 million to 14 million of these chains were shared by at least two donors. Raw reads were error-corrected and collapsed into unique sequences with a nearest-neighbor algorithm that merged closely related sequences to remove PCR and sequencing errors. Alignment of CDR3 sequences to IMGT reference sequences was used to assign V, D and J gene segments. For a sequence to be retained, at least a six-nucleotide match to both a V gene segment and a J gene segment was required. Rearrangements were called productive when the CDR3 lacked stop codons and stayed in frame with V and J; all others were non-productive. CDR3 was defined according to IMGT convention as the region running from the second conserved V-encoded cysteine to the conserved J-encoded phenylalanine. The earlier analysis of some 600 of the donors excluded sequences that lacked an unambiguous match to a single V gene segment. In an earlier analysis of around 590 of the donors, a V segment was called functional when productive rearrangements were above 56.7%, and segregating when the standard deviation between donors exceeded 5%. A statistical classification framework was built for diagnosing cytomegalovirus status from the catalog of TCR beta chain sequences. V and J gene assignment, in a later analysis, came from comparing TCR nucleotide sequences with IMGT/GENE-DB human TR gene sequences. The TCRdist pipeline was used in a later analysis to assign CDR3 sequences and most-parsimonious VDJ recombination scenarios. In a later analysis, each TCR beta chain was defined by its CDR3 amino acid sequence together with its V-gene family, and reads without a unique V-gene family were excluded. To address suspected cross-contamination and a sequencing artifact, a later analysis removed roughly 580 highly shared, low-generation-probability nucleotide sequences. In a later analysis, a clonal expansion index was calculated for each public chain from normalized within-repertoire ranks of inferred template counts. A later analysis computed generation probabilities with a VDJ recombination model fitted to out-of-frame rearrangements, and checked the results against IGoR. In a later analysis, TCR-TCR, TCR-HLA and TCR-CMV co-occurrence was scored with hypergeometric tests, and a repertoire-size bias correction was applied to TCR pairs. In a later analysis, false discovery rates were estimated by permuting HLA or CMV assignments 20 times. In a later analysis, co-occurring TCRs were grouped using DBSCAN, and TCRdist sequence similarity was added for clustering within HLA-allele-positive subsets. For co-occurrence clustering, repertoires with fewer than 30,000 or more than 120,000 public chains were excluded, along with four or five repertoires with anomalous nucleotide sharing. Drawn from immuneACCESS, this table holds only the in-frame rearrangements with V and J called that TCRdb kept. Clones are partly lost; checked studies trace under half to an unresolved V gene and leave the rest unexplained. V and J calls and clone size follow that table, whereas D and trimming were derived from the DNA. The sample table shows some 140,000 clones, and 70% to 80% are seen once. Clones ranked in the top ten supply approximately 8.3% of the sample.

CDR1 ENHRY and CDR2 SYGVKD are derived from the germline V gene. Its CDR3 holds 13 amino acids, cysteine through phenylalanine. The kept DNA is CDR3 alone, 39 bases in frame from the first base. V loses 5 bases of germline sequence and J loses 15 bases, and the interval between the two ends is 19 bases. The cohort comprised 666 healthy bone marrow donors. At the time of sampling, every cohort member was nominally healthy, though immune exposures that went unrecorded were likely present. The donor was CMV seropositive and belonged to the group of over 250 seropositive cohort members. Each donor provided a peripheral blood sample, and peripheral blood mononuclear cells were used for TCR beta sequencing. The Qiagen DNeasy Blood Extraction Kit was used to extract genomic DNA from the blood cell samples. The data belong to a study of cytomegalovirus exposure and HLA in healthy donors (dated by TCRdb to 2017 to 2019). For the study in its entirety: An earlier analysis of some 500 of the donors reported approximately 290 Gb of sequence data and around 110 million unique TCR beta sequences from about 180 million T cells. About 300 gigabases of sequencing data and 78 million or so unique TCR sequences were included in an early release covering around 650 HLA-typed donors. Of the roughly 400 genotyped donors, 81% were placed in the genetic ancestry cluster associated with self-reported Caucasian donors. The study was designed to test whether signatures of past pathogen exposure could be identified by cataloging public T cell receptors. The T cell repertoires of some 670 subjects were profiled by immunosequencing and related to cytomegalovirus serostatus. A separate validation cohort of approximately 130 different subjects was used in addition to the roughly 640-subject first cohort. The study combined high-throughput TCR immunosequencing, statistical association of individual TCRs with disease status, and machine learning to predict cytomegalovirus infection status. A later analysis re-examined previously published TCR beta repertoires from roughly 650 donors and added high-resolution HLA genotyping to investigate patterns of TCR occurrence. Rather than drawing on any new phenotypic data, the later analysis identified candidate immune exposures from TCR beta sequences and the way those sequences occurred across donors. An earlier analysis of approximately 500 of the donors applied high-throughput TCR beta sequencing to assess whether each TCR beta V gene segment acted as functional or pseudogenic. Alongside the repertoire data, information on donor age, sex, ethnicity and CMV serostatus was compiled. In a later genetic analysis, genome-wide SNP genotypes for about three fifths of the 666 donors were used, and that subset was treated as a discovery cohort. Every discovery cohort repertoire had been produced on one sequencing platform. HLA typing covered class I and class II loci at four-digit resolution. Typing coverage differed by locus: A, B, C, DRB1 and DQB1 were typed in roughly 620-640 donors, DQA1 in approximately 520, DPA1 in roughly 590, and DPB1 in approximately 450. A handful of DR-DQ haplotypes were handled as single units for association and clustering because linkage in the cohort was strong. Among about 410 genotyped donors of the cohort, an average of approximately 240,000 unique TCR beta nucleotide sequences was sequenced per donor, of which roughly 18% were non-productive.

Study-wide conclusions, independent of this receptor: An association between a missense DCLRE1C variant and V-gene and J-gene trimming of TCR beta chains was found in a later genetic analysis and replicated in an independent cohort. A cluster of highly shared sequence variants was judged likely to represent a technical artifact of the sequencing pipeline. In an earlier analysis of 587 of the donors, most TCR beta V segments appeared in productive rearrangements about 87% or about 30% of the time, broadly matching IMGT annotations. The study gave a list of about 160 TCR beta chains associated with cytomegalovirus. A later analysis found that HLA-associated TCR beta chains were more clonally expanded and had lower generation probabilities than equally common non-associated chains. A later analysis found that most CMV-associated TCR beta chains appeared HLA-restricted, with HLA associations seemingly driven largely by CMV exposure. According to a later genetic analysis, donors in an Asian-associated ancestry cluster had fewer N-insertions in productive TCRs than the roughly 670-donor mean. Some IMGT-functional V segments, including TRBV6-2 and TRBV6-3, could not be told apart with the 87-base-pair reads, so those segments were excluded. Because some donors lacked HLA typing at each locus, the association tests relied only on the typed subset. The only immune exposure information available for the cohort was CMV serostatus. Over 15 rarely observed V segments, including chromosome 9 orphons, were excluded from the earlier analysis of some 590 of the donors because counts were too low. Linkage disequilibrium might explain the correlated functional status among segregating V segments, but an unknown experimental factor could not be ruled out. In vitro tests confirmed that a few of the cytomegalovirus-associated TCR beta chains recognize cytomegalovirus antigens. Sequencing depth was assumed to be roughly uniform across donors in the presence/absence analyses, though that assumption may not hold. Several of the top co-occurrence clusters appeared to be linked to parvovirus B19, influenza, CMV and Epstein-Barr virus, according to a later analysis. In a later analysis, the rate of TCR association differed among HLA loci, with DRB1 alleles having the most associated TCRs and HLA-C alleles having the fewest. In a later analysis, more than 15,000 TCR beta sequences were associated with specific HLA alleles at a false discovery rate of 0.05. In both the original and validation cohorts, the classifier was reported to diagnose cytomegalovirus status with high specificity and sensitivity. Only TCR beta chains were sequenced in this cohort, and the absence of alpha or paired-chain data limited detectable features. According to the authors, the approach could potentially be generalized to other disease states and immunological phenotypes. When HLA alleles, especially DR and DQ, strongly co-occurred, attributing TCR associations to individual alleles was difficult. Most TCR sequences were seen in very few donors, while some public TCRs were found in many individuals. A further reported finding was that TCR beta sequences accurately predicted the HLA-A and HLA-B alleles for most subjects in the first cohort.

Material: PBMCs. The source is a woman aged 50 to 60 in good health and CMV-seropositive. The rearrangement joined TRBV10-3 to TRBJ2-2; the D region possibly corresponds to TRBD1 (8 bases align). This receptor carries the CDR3 CAISPGTGRGVFF. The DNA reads TGTGCCATCAGTCCCGGGACAGGCCGGGGGGTGTTTTTT.